What follows are 25 T cell receptor beta chains derived from one specimen sequenced in a study of blood T cell repertoires in COVID-19. Clones were sequenced by immunoSEQ multiplex PCR, and TCRdb holds only the in-frame ones, with some missing. Among 60,000 to 65,000 clones listed, around 76% were seen once. Sequencing used peripheral blood. Receptors originate from a woman of 80 years or more with acute or convalescent COVID-19.

The rearrangement links TRBV18 to TRBJ2-1; tentative D call: TRBD1 (6 bases). Trimming took 0 bases from V and 7 from J, leaving 13 bases between them. Germline CDR1 KGHSH, CDR2 LQKENI. This CDR3 is built from 15 residues. This CDR3 is CASSPPTGLRNEQFF. CDR3 bases: TGTGCCAGCTCACCACCAACAGGGTTGCGGAATGAGCAGTTCTTC.

The rearrangement joins TRBV6-1 to TRBJ1-1; D is unclear. Germline CDR1 is MNHNS and CDR2 is SASEGT. Deletions cut 2 bases from V and 3 bases from J, with 13 bases between. The CDR3 is made up of 15 amino acids. CDR3 residues: CASSEFSRFDTEAFF. The CDR3 DNA reads as TGTGCCAGCAGTGAATTCTCCAGGTTCGACACTGAAGCTTTCTTT.

The genes are TRBV11-2 and TRBJ1-4; D is unclear. Germline-derived CDR1 and CDR2 are SGHAT and FQNNGV. This CDR3 comprises 15 residues. V was pared by 3 bases and J by 0 bases, with 8 bases between. CDR3 sequence (DNA): TGTGCCAGCAGCTTGGGCCGTACAACTAATGAAAAACTGTTTTTT. Translated: CASSLGRTTNEKLFF.

V and J are TRBV5-1 and TRBJ1-1; 8 bases are shared with TRBD1. Per the germline V gene, CDR1 is SGHRS and CDR2 is YFSETQ. The CDR3 has 12 amino acids. V lost 4 bases, J lost 9 bases, and 5 bases stayed unmatched. The CDR3 spells CASSPTGGKAFF. The CDR3 DNA is TGCGCCAGCAGCCCCACAGGGGGAAAAGCTTTCTTT.

The V call is TRBV7-9, the J call TRBJ1-2; 7 bases are shared with TRBD1. The germline gives CDR1 SEHNR, CDR2 FQNEAQ (reference sequence). Trimming cost V 4 bases and J 4 bases; bases outside gene matches: 3. This CDR3 region has 13 residues. CDR3 DNA sequence: TGTGCCAGCAGCTCCGGACAGGCCTATGGCTACACCTTC. Protein: CASSSGQAYGYTF. The complete variable domain, with remaining parts taken from reference TRBV7-9 and TRBJ1-2, reads DTGVSQNPRHKITKRGQNVTFRCDPISEHNRLYWYRQTLGQGPEFLTYFQNEAQLEKSRLLSDRFSAERPKGSFSTLEIQRTEQGDSAMYLCASSSGQAYGYTFGSGTRLTVV.

V usage is TRBV4-2 and J usage is TRBJ2-1; 11 nucleotides line up with TRBD2. The CDR3 has 17 residues. The V segment lost 4 bases and the J segment 5 bases; nucleotides outside the gene matches: 10. Germline CDR1 is LGHNA and CDR2 is YNFKEQ. This chain's CDR3 is CASSRSLGTSGDNEQFF. DNA for the CDR3: TGTGCCAGCAGCCGTTCCCTAGGGACTAGCGGTGACAATGAGCAGTTCTTC.

This clone was observed once. The V call is TRBV5-4, the J call TRBJ2-5; the D gene is possibly TRBD2 (5 bases). This CDR3 is built from 13 residues. The ends were cut back, 6 bases at V and 2 bases at J, with 11 bases in the middle. The germline V gene has CDR1 SGHNT and CDR2 YYREEE (reference sequence). CDR3 region: CASKVSGQETQYF. CDR3 nucleotides: TGTGCCAGCAAGGTTTCGGGGCAAGAGACCCAGTACTTC.

V usage is TRBV7-9 and J usage is TRBJ1-3; D not certain. The germline gives CDR1 SEHNR, CDR2 FQNEAQ (reference sequence). V lost 1 base to trimming and J lost 0 bases, with 7 bases between them. This CDR3 is built from 15 residues. CDR3 bases: TGTGCCAGCAGCTTAGTAACAGTCTCTGGAAACACCATATATTTT. This translates into CASSLVTVSGNTIYF.

The V and J genes are TRBV3-1 (or the pseudogene TRBV3-2) and TRBJ2-5; 9 bases align to TRBD1. Germline lookup yields CDR1 LGHDT and CDR2 YNNKEL (reference sequence). This CDR3 spans 16 amino acids. Germline trimming cut 0 bases from V and 5 bases from J; bases unmatched to any gene: 7. This CDR3 is CASSQDKTGGTETQYF. CDR3 DNA sequence: TGTGCCAGCAGCCAAGATAAGACAGGGGGGACGGAGACCCAGTACTTC.

This clone was seen a handful of times. This chain links TRBV3-1 (or the pseudogene TRBV3-2) with TRBJ2-5; 7 bases line up with TRBD2. The germline gives CDR1 LGHDT, CDR2 YNNKEL (reference sequence). The trim removed 1 base at V and 0 bases at J, leaving 5 bases unmatched. This CDR3 is built from 16 residues. The CDR3 DNA is TGTGCCAGCAGCCAAGGGCAGGGAGGGTACCAAGAGACCCAGTACTTC. Translating it yields CASSQGQGGYQETQYF.

The chain joins TRBV7-2 to TRBJ1-2; TRBD1 might be the D (6 bases). Trimming shortened V by 3 bases and J by 6 bases, and 23 bases separated the two germline ends. Germline loops: CDR1 SGHTA, CDR2 FQGNSA. The CDR3 is 17 residues long. The CDR3 nucleotides are TGTGCCAGCAGCTTGGGGGCAGGGGTTTTTTCTTTGGATGGCTACACCTTC. This sequence encodes CASSLGAGVFSLDGYTF.

This clone was found a few times. This chain connects TRBV12-3 or TRBV12-4 to TRBJ1-1; D uncertain. The CDR3 length is 13 residues. V was shortened by 3 bases and J by 1 base, with 6 bases between the two germline ends. CDR3 sequence reads: CASSLRENTEAFF. The CDR3 DNA follows: TGTGCCAGCAGTTTGCGAGAGAACACTGAAGCTTTCTTT.

The chain uses TRBV11-2 and TRBJ1-1; the D is unclear. The CDR3 consists of 14 residues. CDR1 is SGHAT, CDR2 FQNNGV, per germline. Trimming left V 0 bases short and J 2 bases short, with 7 bases between. The CDR3 loop reads CASSLETGNTEAFF. The CDR3 region has the DNA TGTGCCAGCAGCTTAGAAACGGGAAACACTGAAGCTTTCTTT.

This clone was counted a few times. The V gene is TRBV11-2, the J gene TRBJ1-3; D not resolved. This CDR3 has 16 amino acids. V was shortened by 1 base and J by 3 bases, with 13 bases between the two germline ends. Germline CDR1 is SGHAT and CDR2 is FQNNGV. CDR3 residues: CASSLVRGYRGNTIYF. The CDR3 nucleotides are TGTGCCAGCAGCTTAGTGAGAGGTTATCGTGGAAACACCATATATTTT.

Only a few counts were recorded for this clone. Compared with germline, one end of the junction differs, possibly owing to a read error. V and J are TRBV7-7 and TRBJ2-7; D possibly corresponds to TRBD1 (5 bases). The CDR3 contains 16 residues. From germline, CDR1 is SSHAT and CDR2 FNYEAQ (reference sequence). The CDR3 sequence: CASSLQQQGPSYEQYF. CDR3 nucleotide sequence: TGTGCTAGCAGCTTACAGCAGCAGGGTCCCTCCTACGAGCAGTACTTC. The full variable domain, completed using reference TRBV7-7 and TRBJ2-7, is GAGVSQSPRYKVTKRGQDVTLRCDPISSHATLYWYQQALGQGPEFLTYFNYEAQPDKSGLPSDRFSAERPEGSISTLTIQRTEQRDSAMYRCASSLQQQGPSYEQYFGPGTRLTVT.

V usage is TRBV19 and J usage is TRBJ1-1; D gene ambiguous. Trimming shortened V by 5 bases and J by 1 base, and 14 bases separated the two germline ends. CDR1 is LNHDA and CDR2 is SQIVND in the germline V gene (reference sequence). This CDR3 comprises 15 residues. CDR3 DNA: TGTGCCAGTAGTCACCGAGGCGGGTCGAACACTGAAGCTTTCTTT. As protein: CASSHRGGSNTEAFF. The full variable domain, with the rest looked up from reference TRBV19 and TRBJ1-1, is DGGITQSPKYLFRKEGQNVTLSCEQNLNHDAMYWYRQDPGQGLRLIYYSQIVNDFQKGDIAEGYSVSREKKESFPLTVTSAQKNPTAFYLCASSHRGGSNTEAFFGQGTRLTVV.

V gene TRBV12-3 or TRBV12-4 combines with J gene TRBJ1-5; 7 bases align to TRBD1. The CDR3 runs to 13 residues. Losses at the gene ends were 6 bases for V and 7 bases for J; bases not matched to a gene: 6. The DNA for the CDR3 is TGTGCCAGCAGCCGACAGGGAGGCCAGCCCCAGCATTTT. Protein product: CASSRQGGQPQHF.

A single count supports this clone. The chain carries TRBV5-4 and TRBJ2-3; TRBD2 is a possible D gene (5 bases). Germline V gives CDR1 SGHNT, CDR2 YYREEE (reference sequence). Trimming stripped 1 base from V and 0 bases from J, with 9 bases between. The CDR3 length is 15 residues. The CDR3 sequence: CASSLSGPSTDTQYF. The CDR3 nucleotides are TGTGCCAGCAGCTTGAGCGGACCTAGCACAGATACGCAGTATTTT.

The J gene is TRBJ1-1, the V gene TRBV5-1, with 10 bases aligning to TRBD1. This CDR3 is built from 16 residues. From germline, CDR1 is SGHRS and CDR2 YFSETQ. The J segment lost 4 bases and the V segment lost 1 base, leaving 7 bases of the junction unmatched. The CDR3 DNA follows: TGCGCCAGCAGCTTGTCTGGGACAGGGGTTTTCACTGAAGCTTTCTTT. Its protein product is CASSLSGTGVFTEAFF.

The CDR3 here is CASSTGFEQYF. CDR3 sequence (DNA): TGTGCCAGCAGTACAGGGTTCGAGCAGTACTTC. J is TRBJ2-7 and V is TRBV12-3 or TRBV12-4, with TRBD1 as a possible D gene (6 bases). With 5 bases removed from V and 6 bases from J, the gap between germline ends came to 8 bases. This CDR3 comprises 11 residues.

V is TRBV2 and J is TRBJ2-5; 13 bases line up with TRBD2. With 5 bases clipped from V and 7 bases from J, the junction kept 4 bases outside the gene matches. This CDR3 region has 14 residues. Germline V gene data show CDR1 as SNHLY and CDR2 as FYNNEI. DNA for the CDR3: TGTGCCAGCAGTTGGACTAGCGGGAGTGGGACCCAGTACTTC. Translation gives CASSWTSGSGTQYF.

The genes are TRBV2 and TRBJ2-7; 8 positions match TRBD1. Germline trimming cut 3 bases from V and 6 bases from J; bases unmatched to any gene: 13. CDR3 size: 16 residues. Germline CDR1 SNHLY, CDR2 FYNNEI. Here the CDR3 DNA reads TGTGCCAGCAGTGACATAATCCCGGACAGGGTCGGCGAGCAGTACTTC. Protein sequence: CASSDIIPDRVGEQYF.

The chain couples TRBV5-1 to TRBJ2-7; a possible D gene is TRBD2 (5 bases). Germline loops: CDR1 SGHRS, CDR2 YFSETQ. V lost 2 bases, J lost 5 bases, and 14 bases lay in between. The CDR3 is 14 residues long. The CDR3 DNA reads TGCGCCAGCAGCTTTGGTAGCGTTATCAACGAGCAGTACTTC. Its protein product is CASSFGSVINEQYF.

The V call is TRBV6-2 or TRBV6-3, the J call TRBJ1-2, with 7 bases that match TRBD1. CDR1 MNHEY and CDR2 SVGEGT come from the germline V gene. The ends lost 2 bases at V and 0 bases at J; junction bases unmatched: 3. This CDR3 has 15 residues. This chain's CDR3 is CASSYNTGANYGYTF. As DNA, the CDR3 is TGTGCCAGCAGTTACAACACAGGGGCTAACTATGGCTACACCTTC.

V gene TRBV3-1 (or the pseudogene TRBV3-2) combines with J gene TRBJ1-2; D remains unclear. Trimming pared 0 bases from V and 5 bases from J, leaving 10 bases between. The length of the CDR3 is 14 residues. Germline CDR1 reads LGHDT; CDR2 reads YNNKEL (reference sequence). In DNA, the CDR3 is TGTGCCAGCAGCCAAGATGTAGGAGCATATGGCTACACCTTC. Amino acids: CASSQDVGAYGYTF.